This T cell receptor (beta chain) is from a study of Ad26.COV2.S vaccination and SARS-CoV-2 variants. Overall study context: Ad26.COV2.S shots went into the muscle once or twice, 56 days apart.

Treatment of the sample: about 20 received Ad26.COV2.S at low or high dose, single or two shots; several received placebo; per-sample allocation not given. Collection of samples fell on day 63 after the first vaccine or placebo injection. TCRdb keeps only in-frame clones here, not all; method: immunoSEQ multiplex PCR. The table lists 400,000 to 450,000 clones, 90% of them singletons, with about 4.1% in the top ten. The CDR3 consists of 16 residues. Germline V lookup: CDR1 MNHEY, CDR2 SMNVEV (reference sequence). Deletions cut 0 bases from V and 3 bases from J, with 12 bases between. This chain joins TRBV27 and TRBJ1-5; possible D gene TRBD1, 6 bases. Material: peripheral blood, obtained in a trial of Ad26.COV2.S vaccine versus placebo. The TCR comes from a person aged 18-65 years who received the Ad26.COV2.S COVID-19 vaccine or a placebo. The CDR3 nucleotides are TGTGCCAGCAGTTTATCTGGGGGGCTGAACAATCAGCCCCAGCATTTT. It yields the protein CASSLSGGLNNQPQHF.